This T cell receptor beta chain originates from a study of cytomegalovirus exposure and HLA in healthy donors. The wider study: In terms of ancestry, the Caucasian-associated cluster contained around four fifths of the approximately 420 genotyped donors. Points from the study as a whole: According to a later analysis, donors in an Asian-associated ancestry cluster reportedly had fewer N-insertions than the roughly 640-donor mean. The study listed roughly 150 cytomegalovirus-associated TCR beta chains.

In germline, CDR1 is MNHNS, CDR2 SASEGT. The CDR3 spans 14 residues. V gave up 3 bases and J gave up 1 base, with 7 bases separating them. Remarks on this clone: Its antigen is still unknown.

13 Jbeta primers and 60 Vbeta primers were used for the PCR. Sequencing used immunoSEQ multiplex PCR; TCRdb keeps in-frame clones, though not all of them. The sample lists 150,000 to 200,000 clones, 75% to 80% occurring once. Input material: PBMCs. The chain links TRBV6-1 to TRBJ2-1; no reliable D call. The receptor was isolated from a young woman in good health and CMV-seropositive. The CDR3, as DNA: TGTGCCAGCAGTGACAGGTCTTCCTACAATGAGCAGTTCTTC. Translation: CASSDRSSYNEQFF.